A selection of T cell receptor beta chains follows, all from one sample in a study of T cells in Graves' hyperthyroidism and ophthalmopathy. TCRdb analysed the multiplex PCR reads with MiXCR anew, one entry per CDR3 protein. The repertoire holds 550,000 to 600,000 distinct CDR3 sequences, with approximately 15% as singletons. Sequencing used blood. These receptors were obtained from a woman aged 18-35 years with Graves' ophthalmopathy. Both conserved end residues are part of each CDR3. D genes are given only for firm matches. Size tells how often a clone was seen (once, few, many) or the class of an expanded clone, and some rows leave it out.

CDR3aa,CDR3nt,d_gene,v_gene,abundance,j_gene
CASTMGGGGPTDTQYF,TGTGCCAGCACCATGGGAGGAGGGGGCCCAACAGATACGCAGTATTTT,NA,TRBV6-1,few,TRBJ2-3
CASSQEPGRETQYF,TGCGCCAGCAGCCAAGAACCGGGCAGGGAGACCCAGTACTTC,NA,TRBV4-1,NA,TRBJ2-5
CASSSPRGQINIQYF,TGTGCCAGCAGCAGCCCCAGGGGACAGATAAACATTCAGTACTTC,TRBD1,TRBV9,NA,TRBJ2-4
CAGAEDEKLFF,TGCGCCGGTGCTGAAGATGAAAAACTGTTTTTT,NA,TRBV5-1,NA,TRBJ1-4
CASSQVTSWERGNEQFF,TGTGCCAGCAGCCAAGTCACCAGCTGGGAGCGGGGAAATGAGCAGTTCTTC,TRBD2,TRBV3-1,NA,TRBJ2-1
CASSLRGGINLRDEKLFF,TGTGCCAGCAGCCTCCGGGGAGGAATAAACTTAAGGGATGAAAAACTGTTTTTT,NA,TRBV11-2,NA,TRBJ1-4
CASSYHDRAYEQYF,TGCGCCAGCAGCTACCACGACAGGGCCTACGAGCAGTACTTC,TRBD1,TRBV5-1,many,TRBJ2-7
CASSQDPGGNEQYF,TGCGCCAGCAGCCAAGATCCGGGGGGGAACGAGCAGTACTTC,TRBD2,TRBV4-3,NA,TRBJ2-7
CASSPNREWQYF,TGTGCCAGCAGTCCCAACAGGGAATGGCAGTACTTC,NA,TRBV2,many,TRBJ2-7
CASSLGLKGASNQPQHF,TGTGCCAGCAGCTTAGGACTAAAGGGGGCGAGCAATCAGCCCCAGCATTTT,TRBD1,TRBV7-9,NA,TRBJ1-5
CASKAGATDTQYF,TGTGCCAGCAAGGCCGGAGCCACAGATACGCAGTATTTT,NA,TRBV7-9,many,TRBJ2-3
CASSFTGRGGEQFF,TGCGCCAGCAGCTTCACCGGGAGGGGGGGTGAGCAGTTCTTC,TRBD2,TRBV4-1,NA,TRBJ2-1
CASTYRGPFREQYF,TGTGCCAGCACCTACAGGGGGCCTTTTCGCGAGCAGTACTTC,TRBD1,TRBV28,many,TRBJ2-7
CASSQVLGTPNYGYTF,TGTGCCAGCAGCCAAGTATTGGGGACCCCTAACTATGGCTACACCTTC,NA,TRBV3-1,many,TRBJ1-2
CASSLQEMNTEAFF,TGTGCCAGCAGCTTACAAGAAATGAACACTGAAGCTTTCTTT,NA,TRBV7-9,many,TRBJ1-1
CASSLWESGYTF,TGTGCCAGCAGCTTGTGGGAATCGGGCTACACCTTC,NA,TRBV5-8,many,TRBJ1-2
CSARDRASGRGLTDTQYF,TGCAGTGCTAGAGATCGTGCTAGCGGGAGAGGGCTCACAGATACGCAGTATTTT,TRBD2,TRBV20-1,few,TRBJ2-3
CSVDSDGPGLGAYEQYF,TGCAGCGTTGATTCGGATGGTCCGGGACTCGGAGCCTACGAGCAGTACTTC,NA,TRBV29-1,many,TRBJ2-7
CASSRLGTEQYF,TGTGCCAGCAGCCGACTAGGTACCGAGCAGTACTTC,NA,TRBV3-1,many,TRBJ2-7
CAISEGGSSGNTIYF,TGTGCCATCAGTGAGGGCGGAAGCTCTGGAAACACCATATATTTT,NA,TRBV10-3,many,TRBJ1-3